The rows below give T cell receptor beta chains drawn from one sample of a study of CD8+CD57+ T cells in acquired aplastic anemia. Via MiXCR, TCRdb re-called the reads, giving one row per CDR3 protein. Among 150,000 or so distinct CDR3 sequences listed, roughly half were seen once. Material for sequencing was sorted CD4+, CD8+, or CD8+CD57+ T cells (not recorded which) from PBMCs. Receptors were obtained from a human donor with aplastic anemia. The CDR3 runs from the conserved cysteine through the conserved F or W. A D gene is named only where the DNA matches it firmly. Only some rows state a clone size, as once, few, many or a class for expanded clones.

CDR3	DNA	size	D	V	J
CASSQEASGSYEQYF	TGCGCCAGCAGCCAAGAGGCTAGCGGCTCCTACGAGCAGTACTTC	many	TRBD2	TRBV4-1	TRBJ2-7
CASRKADEQYF	TGTGCCAGCAGAAAGGCCGACGAGCAGTACTTC	.	.	TRBV6-1	TRBJ2-7
CASSEAQTTLGELNEQYF	TGTGCCAGCAGTGAAGCCCAAACTACATTAGGGGAATTGAACGAGCAGTACTTC	.	.	TRBV2	TRBJ2-7
CASSFAGDGYNSPLHF	TGTGCCAGCAGTTTCGCCGGGGACGGATATAATTCACCCCTCCACTTT	.	.	TRBV28	TRBJ1-6
CASSPRDTWLDEQLF	TGTGCCAGCAGCCCCCGGGACACCTGGCTGGATGAGCAGCTCTTC	.	.	TRBV14	TRBJ2-1
CASSYENLQPQHF	TGTGCCAGCAGTTACGAAAACCTTCAGCCCCAGCATTTT	.	.	TRBV12-3/TRBV12-4	TRBJ1-5
CASASGAASYEQYF	TGTGCCAGCGCGAGCGGGGCGGCATCCTACGAGCAGTACTTC	.	TRBD2	TRBV7-3	TRBJ2-7
CSAPPVGGRGLSNQPQHF	TGCAGTGCTCCCCCCGTGGGGGGGCGAGGACTTAGCAATCAGCCCCAGCATTTT	.	.	TRBV20-1	TRBJ1-5
CASSVTGSTRRHYEQYF	TGTGCCAGTAGTGTGACCGGGTCCACCCGAAGACACTACGAGCAGTACTTC	many	.	TRBV19	TRBJ2-7
CASSADGNTIYF	TGTGCCAGTAGTGCCGACGGAAACACCATATATTTT	.	.	TRBV19	TRBJ1-3
CATSGSGQGRADTQYF	TGTGCCACCAGTGGCTCCGGACAGGGCCGGGCTGATACGCAGTATTTT	.	TRBD1	TRBV24-1	TRBJ2-3
CASSLGWGSYEQYF	TGCGCCAGCAGCTTGGGCTGGGGTTCCTACGAGCAGTACTTC	.	.	TRBV5-1	TRBJ2-7
CASSDPRTPGGTDTQYF	TGTGCCAGCAGTGATCCCCGTACACCGGGGGGCACAGATACGCAGTATTTT	.	.	TRBV25-1	TRBJ2-3
CASSLFSDRRGEQYF	TGTGCCAGCAGTTTATTCTCCGACCGACGTGGCGAGCAGTACTTC	many	.	TRBV27	TRBJ2-7
CSARDGQGSYEQYF	TGCAGTGCTAGAGATGGTCAGGGCTCCTACGAGCAGTACTTC	once	.	TRBV20-1	TRBJ2-7
CASRREGETQYF	TGTGCCAGCAGAAGGGAGGGGGAGACCCAGTACTTC	many	TRBD2	TRBV2	TRBJ2-5
CSASLQGGSPDTQYF	TGCAGTGCTAGCCTACAAGGCGGTTCACCAGATACGCAGTATTTT	.	.	TRBV20-1	TRBJ2-3
CASRSGGYTF	TGTGCCAGCCGCTCGGGTGGCTACACCTTC	many	.	TRBV9	TRBJ1-2
CASSLERGAYEQYF	TGTGCCAGCAGCTTAGAGCGGGGGGCCTACGAGCAGTACTTC	.	TRBD2	TRBV7-9	TRBJ2-7
CASSPRGGGYTF	TGTGCCAGCAGTCCAAGGGGGGGCGGCTACACCTTC	.	.	TRBV12-3/TRBV12-4	TRBJ1-2